This T cell receptor (beta chain) was captured by sequencing in a study of cytomegalovirus exposure and HLA in healthy donors. Findings of the study overall: In a later analysis, TCR beta V- and J-gene trimming was associated with a missense DCLRE1C variant. Later on, an analysis found that several of the most significant clusters appeared to be linked to common viral pathogens, which included parvovirus B19. Highly shared sequence variants in one cluster were likely a sequencing artifact. Analyses of presence and absence presupposed an approximately uniform sequencing depth across donors.

The CDR3 has 14 amino acids. The germline V gene has CDR1 SGHNT and CDR2 YYREEE (reference sequence). Trimming took off 1 base at V and 9 bases at J, with 13 bases between the two ends. 60 Vbeta and 13 Jbeta primers were used in PCR. Assay used: immunoSEQ multiplex PCR; TCRdb lists only in-frame clones, some missing. The sample lists fewer than 120,000 clones, around 80% occurring once. As concerns this clone: The target antigen is unknown.

Material: PBMCs. The chain has TRBV5-4 and TRBJ1-4; D is ambiguous. The TCR originated in a man aged 25 to 40 in good health and CMV-seropositive. CDR3 sequence: CASSLPPPSQKLFF. The CDR3 nucleotides are TGTGCCAGCAGCTTGCCCCCCCCCTCCCAAAAACTGTTTTTT.